A single sample gave rise to the 27 T cell receptor beta chains below, sequenced in a study of T cell repertoires in cytomegalovirus infection (dated by TCRdb to between 2018 and 2020). These receptors are not linked to any known antigen. Sequenced on an Illumina HiSeq 1500. TCRdb applied fastp at Q25 and MiXCR to the public reads, then kept only in-frame beta chains. Duplicate CDR3 protein sequences are folded into a single record with the most common DNA and genes. The sample profile shows a few hundred thousand distinct CDR3 sequences; about a third of them were found once. The top ten clonotypes cover about 13% of the sample. The intended sense of this specimen's treatment or condition label: in vitro stimulation with specific CMV peptide epitopes to enrich CMV-specific T cells. The sample in question was cultured PBMCs, obtained from culture after CMV antigen stimulation. All receptors derive from a human donor in good health (CMV status not recorded). Some clones in this sample may be carry-over from other donors' samples.

This chain connects TRBV7-6 to TRBJ2-7, with D perhaps matching TRBD2 (5 bases). Germline V gene data show CDR1 as SGHVS and CDR2 as FNYEAQ. The CDR3 length is 12 residues. V lost 5 bases and J 5 bases, leaving 10 bases between the germline ends. The CDR3 reads CASSRGMNEQYV. Written as DNA, the CDR3 is TGTGCCAGCAGCAGAGGGATGAACGAGCAGTACGTC.

The chain employs TRBV6-6 and TRBJ2-5; D not certain. The CDR3 has 13 residues. V was shortened by 5 bases and J by 0 bases, with 7 bases between the two germline ends. Looked up from germline, CDR1 is MNHNY and CDR2 is SVGAGI (reference sequence). In nucleotides, the CDR3 is TGTGCCAGCAGTACGAGACACCAAGAGACCCAGTACTTC. It codes for CASSTRHQETQYF.

The chain carries TRBV6-2 or TRBV6-3 and TRBJ1-2; 10 bases line up with TRBD1. CDR3 size: 17 residues. Per the germline V gene, CDR1 is MNHEY and CDR2 is SVGEGT. V trimming: 6 bases; J trimming: 5 bases; junction bases outside the gene matches: 15. The CDR3 loop is CASSFRGQGRPSYGYTF. In DNA form, the CDR3 reads TGTGCCAGCAGCTTCCGGGGACAGGGGCGTCCTTCTTATGGCTACACCTTC.

Details on this clonotype: At one end the junction does not follow the germline gene, possibly because of a read error. CDR3 bases: TGTGCCAGCAGCCCCCCGGGACTATCTGTTTCCTTC. Encoded protein: CASSPPGLSVSF. J is TRBJ1-2 and V is TRBV9, with D tentatively TRBD1 (5 bases). The CDR3 is 12 residues long. Germline-derived CDR1 and CDR2 are SGDLS and YYNGEE.

The chain is built from TRBV7-8 and TRBJ1-2, with TRBD1 matching 12 bases. Trimming cost V 4 bases and J 4 bases; bases outside gene matches: 13. The CDR3 length is 18 residues. The germline V gene has CDR1 SGHVS and CDR2 FQNEAQ. The CDR3 DNA is TGTGCCAGCAGCTCTGCCGGGACAGGGGGCGGTTGGGCCTATGGCTACACCTTC. Translating it yields CASSSAGTGGGWAYGYTF.

The chain combines TRBV15 with TRBJ2-7; TRBD2 agrees at 8 bases. The CDR3 has 15 amino acids. Germline values: CDR1 LNHNV, CDR2 YYDKDF (reference sequence). The V segment lost 3 bases and the J segment 2 bases; nucleotides outside the gene matches: 6. CDR3 residues: CATSSHAAGAYEQYF. The CDR3 coding sequence is TGTGCCACCAGCAGCCATGCAGCGGGAGCCTACGAGCAGTACTTC.

J is TRBJ1-5 and V is TRBV2; D not resolved. Trimming left V 8 bases short and J 0 bases short, with 11 bases between. There are 14 residues in the CDR3. Looked up from germline, CDR1 is SNHLY and CDR2 is FYNNEI. CDR3 nucleotides: TGTGCCAGCGCAGTGATATATAGCAATCAGCCCCAGCATTTT. This codes for CASAVIYSNQPQHF.

The V call is TRBV5-4, the J call TRBJ1-1, with 7 bases fitting TRBD1. CDR1 and CDR2 (germline): SGHNT, YYREEE (reference sequence). Trimming removed 0 bases from V and 0 bases from J; junction bases left unmatched: 5. This CDR3 has 16 amino acids. In DNA form, the CDR3 reads TGTGCCAGCAGCTTGGGGGGGGGACAGTTGAACACTGAAGCTTTCTTT. Its translation: CASSLGGGQLNTEAFF.

The chain combines TRBV9 with TRBJ1-3; no firm D call. CDR3 length equals 15 residues. Per germline, CDR1 SGDLS and CDR2 YYNGEE. V was pared by 3 bases and J by 0 bases, with 10 bases between. The CDR3 here is CASSALPYSGNTIYF. CDR3 sequence (DNA): TGTGCCAGCAGCGCCCTACCTTACTCTGGAAACACCATATATTTT.

The chain employs TRBV29-1 and TRBJ2-7; D possibly corresponds to TRBD2 (5 bases). CDR3 size: 15 residues. V was cut by 3 bases and J by 3 bases, with 18 bases left in between. Per germline, CDR1 SQVTM and CDR2 ANQGSEA. CDR3 amino acids: CSVENRGSFHYEQYV. The CDR3 DNA is TGCAGCGTTGAGAATCGCGGGTCCTTCCACTACGAGCAGTACGTC.

The chain is built from TRBV3-1 and TRBJ2-7, with D maybe TRBD2 (5 bases). CDR3 length: 15 residues. Trimming took 4 bases from V and 5 from J, leaving 18 bases between them. CDR1 LGHDT and CDR2 YNNKEL come from the germline V gene (reference sequence). The CDR3 region is CASSPGLGRGDEQYF. CDR3 DNA sequence: TGTGCCAGCAGCCCCGGACTGGGTAGAGGTGACGAGCAGTACTTC.

The chain has TRBV19 and TRBJ2-1; 11 nucleotides line up with TRBD2. The germline gives CDR1 LNHDA, CDR2 SQIVND (reference sequence). CDR3 length: 16 amino acids. Losses at the gene ends were 5 bases for V and 3 bases for J; bases not matched to a gene: 6. In DNA, the CDR3 is TGTGCCAGTAGTGCGACTAGCGGGACATTCTACAATGAGCAGTTCTTC. Its protein product is CASSATSGTFYNEQFF.

This chain joins TRBV9 and TRBJ1-4; 9 bases are a match to TRBD1. This CDR3 comprises 17 residues. Germline trimming cut 3 bases from V and 8 bases from J; bases unmatched to any gene: 14. Germline CDR1 reads SGDLS; CDR2 reads YYNGEE. Here the CDR3 reads CASSAGTGTPTSEKLFF. The CDR3 DNA reads TGTGCCAGCAGCGCCGGGACAGGGACCCCAACTTCGGAAAAACTGTTTTTT.

The gene calls are TRBV6-8 and TRBJ2-3; TRBD2 aligns across 11 bases. V gave up 0 bases and J gave up 6 bases; unmatched junction bases: 11. The CDR3 has 18 amino acids. Germline V CDR1 and CDR2: MNHGY, SAAAGT. CDR3 DNA: TGTGCCAGCAGTTACTCGACTACGCTAGCGGGAGGAGGGGATACGCAGTATTTT. It translates to CASSYSTTLAGGGDTQYF.

The sample holds many counts of this clonotype. The chain employs TRBV12-3 or TRBV12-4 and TRBJ1-5, with TRBD1 matching over 7 bases. The CDR3 is made up of 14 amino acids. V shed 6 bases, J shed 2 bases, and the junction held 4 bases outside the gene matches. The CDR3 DNA is TGTGCCAGCAGCAGAACAGGGGGCAATCAGCCCCAGCATTTT. This translates into CASSRTGGNQPQHF.

The J gene is TRBJ1-2, the V gene TRBV29-1; D may be TRBD1 (5 bases). Trimming cost V 2 bases and J 4 bases, with 14 bases left between them. Germline lookup yields CDR1 SQVTM and CDR2 ANQGSEA. This CDR3 comprises 14 residues. In nucleotides, the CDR3 is TGCAGCGTTGAACAGACGACAGAGGGCTATGGCTACACCTTC. Residues: CSVEQTTEGYGYTF.

V usage is TRBV30 and J usage is TRBJ1-6; D might be TRBD1 (5 bases). The CDR3 length is 14 residues. In germline, CDR1 is GTSNPN, CDR2 SVGIG (reference sequence). V gave up 4 bases and J gave up 5 bases, with 12 bases separating them. This CDR3 reads CAWKLTANNSPLHF. In DNA form, the CDR3 reads TGTGCCTGGAAACTGACAGCTAATAATTCACCCCTCCACTTT.

This clonotype was seen a handful of times. The gene calls are TRBV7-2 and TRBJ2-1, with 7 bases that match TRBD2. The CDR3 has 13 residues. Germline V gene lookup returns CDR1 SGHTA and CDR2 FQGNSA. Trimming removed 5 bases from V and 6 bases from J; junction bases left unmatched: 4. The DNA of the CDR3 is TGTGCCAGCAGCGGGAGGGCCTTCAATGAGCAGTTCTTC. Its translation: CASSGRAFNEQFF.

This chain connects TRBV7-2 to TRBJ1-6; tentative D call: TRBD1 (5 bases). V was shortened by 5 bases and J by 6 bases, with 17 bases between the two germline ends. The CDR3 runs 16 residues. The germline V gene has CDR1 SGHTA and CDR2 FQGNSA. The CDR3 reads CASSRRRDGGNSPLHF. CDR3 DNA: TGTGCCAGCAGCCGGAGAAGGGACGGGGGTAATTCACCCCTCCACTTT.

This clonotype was observed a handful of times. This CDR3 reads CASSQPLAGFSHDTQYF. The CDR3 coding sequence is TGCGCCAGCAGCCAACCCCTAGCGGGCTTCTCACACGATACGCAGTATTTT. The chain joins TRBV4-1 to TRBJ2-3; 8 bases match TRBD2. The V gene's germline CDR1 is MGHRA and CDR2 YSYEKL. With V trimmed by 2 bases and J by 6 bases, 13 bases remained unmatched. The CDR3 spans 17 residues.

The genes are TRBV7-2 and TRBJ1-3, with 7 bases fitting TRBD1. After removal of 11 bases from V and 0 bases from J, the junction contained 7 bases not matched to a gene. From germline, CDR1 is SGHTA and CDR2 FQGNSA. This CDR3 is built from 14 residues. The CDR3 DNA is TGTGCCGGAAGCCGGGACAGCTCTGGAAACACCATATATTTT. Its translation is CAGSRDSSGNTIYF.

The chain couples TRBV6-2 or TRBV6-3 to TRBJ2-1; D perhaps matches TRBD2 (5 bases). V shed 7 bases and J shed 8 bases, with 24 bases lying between them. The CDR3 is made up of 16 amino acids. Germline V CDR1 and CDR2: MNHEY, SVGEGT. DNA of the CDR3: TGTGCCAGCAAGGACCCGCCGGGAAATACCGGGCATGAGCAGTTCTTC. It is translated as CASKDPPGNTGHEQFF.

The rearrangement joins TRBV4-3 to TRBJ2-7, with D uncertain. CDR1 LGHNA and CDR2 YSLEER come from the germline V gene. Trimming left V 1 base short and J 1 base short, with 11 bases between. The CDR3 sequence is 15 residues long. The chain's CDR3 is CASSQGPSESYEQYF. DNA for the CDR3: TGCGCCAGCAGCCAAGGACCTAGTGAGTCCTACGAGCAGTACTTC.

The chain carries TRBV11-2 and TRBJ1-3; 8 bases match TRBD1. V was clipped by 5 bases and J by 0 bases; unmatched bases: 6. The CDR3 is 16 amino acids. The V gene's germline CDR1 is SGHAT and CDR2 FQNNGV. CDR3 sequence reads: CASSGTGFHSGNTIYF. The CDR3 DNA follows: TGTGCCAGCAGCGGGACAGGCTTTCACTCTGGAAACACCATATATTTT.

In this sample, this clonotype is medium-sized. The chain recombines TRBV7-8 with TRBJ2-3; D gene uncertain. The ends were cut back, 0 bases at V and 1 base at J, with 8 bases in the middle. Looked up from germline, CDR1 is SGHVS and CDR2 is FQNEAQ. The CDR3 contains 15 residues. The CDR3 region has the DNA TGTGCCAGCAGCTTAGCGGGAAGGGGCACAGATACGCAGTATTTT. Amino acid sequence: CASSLAGRGTDTQYF. Full variable domain (outside the CDR3, taken from reference TRBV7-8 and TRBJ2-3): GAGVSQSPRYKVAKRGQDVALRCDPISGHVSLFWYQQALGQGPEFLTYFQNEAQLDKSGLPSDRFFAERPEGSVSTLKIQRTQQEDSAVYLCASSLAGRGTDTQYFGPGTRLTVL.

V gene TRBV20-1 combines with J gene TRBJ2-1; 9 positions match TRBD2. Per germline, CDR1 DFQATT and CDR2 SNEGSKA (reference sequence). The ends lost 1 base at V and 8 bases at J; junction bases unmatched: 15. The CDR3 has 17 amino acids. The chain's CDR3 is CSARGYSLAGRADEQFF. DNA of the CDR3: TGCAGTGCTAGAGGGTATAGTCTAGCGGGAAGGGCCGATGAGCAGTTCTTC.

CDR3 protein: CASSVEWGSTDTQYF. The CDR3 region has the DNA TGTGCCAGCAGCGTAGAATGGGGTAGCACAGATACGCAGTATTTT. The chain couples TRBV9 to TRBJ2-3; D is unresolved. CDR3 length: 15 amino acids. CDR1 and CDR2 from the germline V gene are SGDLS and YYNGEE. V was clipped by 0 bases and J by 0 bases, with 8 bases between them.